The present T cell receptor (beta chain) was sequenced within a study of control samples from healthy donors and cancer patients. The CDR3 spans 14 residues. Germline V CDR1 and CDR2: SGHTA, FQGTGA. J was trimmed by 4 bases and V by 2 bases; bases with no gene match: 4. Sequencing used immunoSEQ multiplex PCR; TCRdb keeps in-frame clones, though not all of them. The sample has about 250,000 clones; approximately 80% are singletons. Material for sequencing was PBMCs. The chain carries TRBV7-3 and TRBJ2-7, with TRBD2 identical over 8 bases. The sequence came from a woman aged 55-75 years with lung cancer. The CDR3 sequence: CASSLSASGYEQYF. The CDR3 coding sequence is TGTGCCAGCAGCTTATCCGCTAGCGGGTACGAGCAGTACTTC.